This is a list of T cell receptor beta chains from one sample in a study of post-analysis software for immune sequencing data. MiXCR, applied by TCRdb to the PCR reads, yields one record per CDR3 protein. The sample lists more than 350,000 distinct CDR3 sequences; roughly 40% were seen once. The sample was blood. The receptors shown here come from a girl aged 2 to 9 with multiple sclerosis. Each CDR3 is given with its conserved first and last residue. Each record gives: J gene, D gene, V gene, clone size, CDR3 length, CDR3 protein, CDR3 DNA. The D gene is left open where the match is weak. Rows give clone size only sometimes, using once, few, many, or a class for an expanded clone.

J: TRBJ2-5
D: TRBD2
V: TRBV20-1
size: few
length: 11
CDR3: CSASGVETQYF
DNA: TGCAGTGCGAGCGGGGTAGAGACCCAGTACTTC

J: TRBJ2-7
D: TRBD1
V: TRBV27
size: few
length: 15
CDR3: CASSFQTGACYEQYF
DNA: TGTGCCAGCAGTTTCCAGACAGGGGCCTGTTACGAGCAGTACTTC

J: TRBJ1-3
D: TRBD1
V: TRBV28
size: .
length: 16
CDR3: CASSTPGQGTGNTIYF
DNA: TGTGCCAGCAGTACACCGGGACAGGGTACTGGAAACACCATATATTTT

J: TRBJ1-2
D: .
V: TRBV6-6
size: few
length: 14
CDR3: CASSYVVGPYGYTF
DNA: TGTGCCAGCAGTTACGTGGTAGGCCCCTATGGCTACACCTTC

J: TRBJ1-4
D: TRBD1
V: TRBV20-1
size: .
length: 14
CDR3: CSARLGTGSEKLFF
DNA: TGCAGTGCTAGACTAGGGACAGGGAGTGAAAAACTGTTTTTT

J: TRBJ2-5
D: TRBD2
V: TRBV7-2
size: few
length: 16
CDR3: CASSLRLAGGRETQYF
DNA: TGTGCCAGCAGCCTGCGACTAGCGGGAGGACGAGAGACCCAGTACTTC

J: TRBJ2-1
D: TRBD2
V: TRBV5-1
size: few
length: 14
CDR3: CASSTRTSGNEQFF
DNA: TGCGCCAGCAGCACGAGGACTAGCGGTAATGAGCAGTTCTTC

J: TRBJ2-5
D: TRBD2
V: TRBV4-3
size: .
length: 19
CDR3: CASSQEPVPGLESQETQYF
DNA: TGCGCCAGCAGCCAAGAACCAGTACCGGGACTAGAAAGCCAAGAGACCCAGTACTTC

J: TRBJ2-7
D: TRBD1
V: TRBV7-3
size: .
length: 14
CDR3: CASSPGTANSEQYF
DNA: TGTGCCAGCAGCCCCGGGACAGCCAACTCCGAGCAGTACTTC

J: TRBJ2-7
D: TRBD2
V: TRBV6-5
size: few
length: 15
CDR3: CASRHGTSRHHEQYF
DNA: TGTGCCAGCAGACACGGGACTAGCAGACACCACGAGCAGTACTTC

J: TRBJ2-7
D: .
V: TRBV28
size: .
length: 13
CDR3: CASRTVRTYEQYF
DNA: TGTGCCAGCAGGACAGTGCGTACCTACGAGCAGTACTTC

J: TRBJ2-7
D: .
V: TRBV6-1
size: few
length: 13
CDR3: CASSRTEWYEQYF
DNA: TGTGCCAGCAGTCGGACGGAGTGGTACGAGCAGTACTTC

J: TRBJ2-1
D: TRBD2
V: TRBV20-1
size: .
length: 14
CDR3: CSARIAGFYNEQFF
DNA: TGCAGTGCCCGTATAGCGGGGTTTTACAATGAGCAGTTCTTC

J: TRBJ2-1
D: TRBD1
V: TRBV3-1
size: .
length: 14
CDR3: CASSQYLQGDEQFF
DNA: TGTGCCAGCAGCCAATACCTACAGGGGGATGAGCAGTTCTTC

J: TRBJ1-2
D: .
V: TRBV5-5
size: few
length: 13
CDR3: CTSSLASVYGYTF
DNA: TGTACCAGCAGCTTGGCGTCAGTCTATGGCTACACCTTC

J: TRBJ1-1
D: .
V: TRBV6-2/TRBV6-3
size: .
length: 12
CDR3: CASSYTGAEAFF
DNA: TGTGCCAGCAGTTACACAGGTGCCGAAGCTTTCTTT

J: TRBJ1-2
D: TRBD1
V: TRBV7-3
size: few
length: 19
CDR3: CASIKTRDRGPRANYGYTF
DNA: TGTGCCAGCATCAAAACCCGGGACAGGGGACCGCGAGCTAACTATGGCTACACCTTC

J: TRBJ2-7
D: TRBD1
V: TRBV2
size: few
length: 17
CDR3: CASSVRLRTGEAYEQYF
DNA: TGTGCCAGCAGTGTCCGATTGCGGACAGGCGAGGCCTACGAGCAGTACTTC

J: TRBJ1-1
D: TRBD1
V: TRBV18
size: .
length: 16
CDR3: CASSTRDRGLGAEAFF
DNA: TGTGCCAGCTCAACCCGGGACAGGGGATTGGGGGCTGAAGCTTTCTTT

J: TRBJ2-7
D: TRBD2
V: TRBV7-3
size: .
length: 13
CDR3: CASSLRVAGEQYF
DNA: TGTGCCAGCAGCTTAAGAGTAGCGGGGGAGCAGTACTTC

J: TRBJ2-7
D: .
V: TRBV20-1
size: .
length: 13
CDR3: CSALPGQGFEQYF
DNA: TGCAGTGCCCTCCCCGGGCAGGGGTTCGAGCAGTACTTC

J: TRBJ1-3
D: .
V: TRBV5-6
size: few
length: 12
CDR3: CASSLTRNTIYF
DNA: TGTGCCAGCAGCTTGACAAGAAACACCATATATTTT

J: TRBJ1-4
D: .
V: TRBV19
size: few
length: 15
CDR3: CASSPQRGAYEKLFF
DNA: TGTGCCAGTAGTCCCCAAAGGGGGGCTTATGAAAAACTGTTTTTT

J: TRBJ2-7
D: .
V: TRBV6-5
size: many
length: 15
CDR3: CASSLAISGKNEQYF
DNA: TGTGCCAGCAGCCTGGCCATTAGCGGAAAGAACGAGCAGTACTTC

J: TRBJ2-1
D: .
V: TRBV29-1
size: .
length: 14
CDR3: CSVRNRRIDNEQFF
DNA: TGCAGCGTTAGAAACCGCCGAATAGACAATGAGCAGTTCTTC

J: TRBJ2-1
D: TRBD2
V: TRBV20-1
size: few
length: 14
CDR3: CSAATSGSYNEQFF
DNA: TGCAGTGCTGCGACTAGCGGGTCCTACAATGAGCAGTTCTTC

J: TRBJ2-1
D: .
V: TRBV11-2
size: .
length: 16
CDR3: CASSYKTVSSYNEQFF
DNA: TGTGCCAGCAGCTACAAGACGGTTAGCTCCTACAATGAGCAGTTCTTC

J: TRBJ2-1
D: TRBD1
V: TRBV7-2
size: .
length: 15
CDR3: CASSLAQGAYNEQFF
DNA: TGTGCCAGCAGCTTAGCTCAGGGGGCCTACAATGAGCAGTTCTTC

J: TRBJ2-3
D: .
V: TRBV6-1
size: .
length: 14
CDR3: CASSGNRFTDTQYF
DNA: TGTGCCAGCAGTGGTAACAGGTTCACAGATACGCAGTATTTT

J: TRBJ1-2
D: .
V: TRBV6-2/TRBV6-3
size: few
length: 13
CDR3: CASSPPGRVGYTF
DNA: TGTGCCAGCAGTCCTCCTGGGAGAGTTGGCTACACCTTC

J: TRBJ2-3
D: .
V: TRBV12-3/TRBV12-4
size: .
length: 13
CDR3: CASSQRFTDTQYF
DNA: TGTGCCAGCAGTCAGCGCTTCACAGATACGCAGTATTTT

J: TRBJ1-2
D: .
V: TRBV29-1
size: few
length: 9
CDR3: CSVEGGSTF
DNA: TGCAGCGTTGAGGGGGGATCCACCTTC

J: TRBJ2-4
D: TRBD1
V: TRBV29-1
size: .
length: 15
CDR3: CSVGQQGPAKNIQYF
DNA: TGCAGCGTTGGACAACAGGGGCCAGCCAAAAACATTCAGTACTTC

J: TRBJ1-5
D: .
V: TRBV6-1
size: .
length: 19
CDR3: CASSERMGAYGGPDQPQHF
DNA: TGTGCCAGCAGTGAAAGAATGGGGGCGTACGGCGGGCCCGATCAGCCCCAGCATTTT

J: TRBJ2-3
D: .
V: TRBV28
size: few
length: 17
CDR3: CASSIPWTGSVTDTQYF
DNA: TGTGCCAGCAGTATCCCGTGGACGGGGAGCGTCACAGATACGCAGTATTTT

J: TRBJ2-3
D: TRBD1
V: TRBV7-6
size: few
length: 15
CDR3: CASSPGQGAYDTQYF
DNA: TGTGCCAGCAGCCCCGGACAGGGGGCATACGATACGCAGTATTTT

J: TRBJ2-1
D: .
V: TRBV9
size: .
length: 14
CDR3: CASSVAIRSGEQFF
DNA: TGTGCCAGCAGCGTAGCTATCCGGTCAGGAGAGCAGTTCTTC

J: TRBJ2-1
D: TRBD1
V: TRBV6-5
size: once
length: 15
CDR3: CASRTTGAGDNEQFF
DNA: TGTGCCAGCAGGACGACAGGGGCCGGGGACAATGAGCAGTTCTTC

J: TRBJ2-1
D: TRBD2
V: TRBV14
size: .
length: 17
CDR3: CASSLLWSGRDGNEQFF
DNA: TGTGCCAGCAGCCTCCTTTGGAGCGGGAGGGATGGTAATGAGCAGTTCTTC

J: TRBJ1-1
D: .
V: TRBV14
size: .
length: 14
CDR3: CASTRGRRTPGAFF
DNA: TGTGCCAGCACCCGGGGGCGGCGCACCCCGGGAGCTTTCTTT

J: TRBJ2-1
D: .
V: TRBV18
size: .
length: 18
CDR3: CASSPPVGGKSFYNEQFF
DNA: TGTGCCAGCTCACCACCGGTGGGAGGAAAGTCATTTTACAATGAGCAGTTCTTC

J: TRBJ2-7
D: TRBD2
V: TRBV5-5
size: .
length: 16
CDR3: CASSKILAGGPYEQYF
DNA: TGTGCCAGCAGCAAAATATTAGCGGGAGGGCCCTACGAGCAGTACTTC

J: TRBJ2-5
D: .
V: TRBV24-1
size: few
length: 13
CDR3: CATSGFPKETQYF
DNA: TGTGCCACCAGTGGGTTCCCGAAAGAGACCCAGTACTTC

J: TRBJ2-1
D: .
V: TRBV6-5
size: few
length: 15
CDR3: CASSYSLSGSNEQFF
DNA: TGTGCCAGCAGTTACTCGTTGTCGGGTTCCAATGAGCAGTTCTTC

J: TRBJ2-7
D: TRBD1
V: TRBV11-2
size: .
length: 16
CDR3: CASSLGAGTVSYEQYF
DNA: TGTGCCAGCAGCTTAGGTGCCGGGACAGTCTCCTACGAGCAGTACTTC

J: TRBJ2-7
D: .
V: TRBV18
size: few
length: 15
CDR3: CASSLSGTATYEQYF
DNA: TGTGCCAGCTCGCTCTCCGGGACGGCGACCTACGAGCAGTACTTC

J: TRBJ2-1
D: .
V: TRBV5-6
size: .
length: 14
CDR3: CASGMDFSYNEQFF
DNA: TGTGCCAGCGGTATGGACTTCTCCTACAATGAGCAGTTCTTC

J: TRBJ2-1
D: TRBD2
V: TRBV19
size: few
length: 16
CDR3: CASSIGVGLAGDEQFF
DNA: TGTGCCAGTAGTATAGGTGTCGGACTAGCGGGCGATGAGCAGTTCTTC

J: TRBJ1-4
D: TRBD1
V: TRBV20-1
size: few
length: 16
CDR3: CSARDPGGSFNEKLFF
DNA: TGCAGTGCTAGAGACCCAGGGGGCTCGTTTAATGAAAAACTGTTTTTT